This TCR beta chain derives from a study of blood T cells in healthy people across ages. General study findings and limits: Aged donors had fewer naive CD4+ cells and lower diversity than long-lived donors. The recorded TCR beta diversity per million T cells decreased in a roughly linear manner with age.

A note on this clonotype: What it binds is unknown. The junction and the germline gene differ at one end; a read error may be behind it.

For the second PCR, which ran for about 6 to 11 cycles, a sample-barcoded 5' primer and a J-beta primer mix were used. TCRdb fed the 5' RACE reads into MiXCR, producing one record per CDR3 protein. Of roughly 2 million distinct CDR3 sequences in the sample, about 49% were seen once. Germline V gives CDR1 SQVTM, CDR2 ANQGSEA. This CDR3 is 14 amino acids long. This receptor was obtained from a woman in her forties in good health. The gene calls are TRBV29-1 and TRBJ2-1, with 7 bases that match TRBD1. Sequencing input: blood. This CDR3 reads CSGERGQRYNEQFF. In DNA, the CDR3 is TGCAGCGGTGAACGGGGACAGAGATACAATGAGCAGTTCTTC.